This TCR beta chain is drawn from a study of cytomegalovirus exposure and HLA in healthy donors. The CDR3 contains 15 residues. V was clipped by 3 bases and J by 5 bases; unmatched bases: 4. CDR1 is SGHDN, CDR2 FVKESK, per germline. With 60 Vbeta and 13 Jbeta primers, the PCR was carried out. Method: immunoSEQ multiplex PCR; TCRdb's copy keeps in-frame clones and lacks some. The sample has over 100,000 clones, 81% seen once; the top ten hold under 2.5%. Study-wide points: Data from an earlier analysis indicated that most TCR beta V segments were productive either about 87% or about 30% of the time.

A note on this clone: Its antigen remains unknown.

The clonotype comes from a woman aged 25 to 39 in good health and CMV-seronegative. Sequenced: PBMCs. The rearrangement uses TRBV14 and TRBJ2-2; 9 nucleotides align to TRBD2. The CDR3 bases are TGTGCCAGCAGCCACTTGCTAGCGGGAACCGGGGAGCTGTTTTTT. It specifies CASSHLLAGTGELFF.